This record covers a single T cell receptor beta chain. Study processing details: Reference gene primer amplification gave nucleated cell count estimates. Assay used: immunoSEQ multiplex PCR; TCRdb lists only in-frame clones, some missing. V and J calls and clone size are given by that table; D and trimming were obtained from the DNA. Of roughly 240,000 clones in the sample, 82% were seen once. The sample originates from a study of blood T cell repertoires in COVID-19. V dropped 5 bases and J dropped 4; count of bases not matched to a gene: 12. This CDR3 has 16 residues. From germline, CDR1 is LGHDT and CDR2 YNNKEL (reference sequence).

This chain uses TRBV3-1 (or the pseudogene TRBV3-2) with TRBJ1-1; 8 positions agree with TRBD1. This TCR came from a woman between 70 and 85 years old with acute or convalescent COVID-19. The source material was peripheral blood. The CDR3 region has the DNA TGTGCCAGCAGCGCCCGTCTGACAGGGGAGAGCACTGAAGCTTTCTTT. Its translation: CASSARLTGESTEAFF.